One and the same sample provided the 20 T cell receptor beta chains below, sequenced in a study of cytomegalovirus exposure and HLA in healthy donors. PCR involved 60 Vbeta and 13 Jbeta primers. Sequenced by immunoSEQ multiplex PCR; TCRdb stores in-frame clones only, minus some. There are some 200,000 clones in the sample; approximately 80% occur only once, and over 2% lies in the top ten. Sequencing used PBMCs. These receptors were collected from a woman between 50 and 59 years old in good health and CMV-seropositive.

V is TRBV30 and J is TRBJ1-1, with 7 bases matching TRBD1. The CDR3 is 10 residues long. The germline CDR1 and CDR2 sequences are GTSNPN and SVGIG (reference sequence). CDR3 nucleotide sequence: TGTCAGGGGGTGAACACTGAAGCTTTCTTT. Amino acid sequence: CQGVNTEAFF.

This chain links TRBV29-1 with TRBJ2-1; D unresolved. CDR1 is SQVTM, CDR2 ANQGSEA, per germline. The CDR3 has 14 amino acids. The germline V and J ends were trimmed by 6 bases and 1 base, with 13 bases remaining between them. The CDR3 loop is CSVPTRSSYNEQFF. The CDR3 DNA is TGCAGCGTCCCGACTCGTTCTTCCTACAATGAGCAGTTCTTC.

The chain joins TRBV9 to TRBJ2-3; 12 bases map to TRBD2. Per germline, CDR1 SGDLS and CDR2 YYNGEE. CDR3 length equals 16 residues. Trimming took 4 bases from V and 5 from J; bases not matched to a gene: 8. The DNA of the CDR3 is TGTGCCAGCAGCCCCGCCTCTAGCGGGGGGGTAGATACGCAGTATTTT. It encodes CASSPASSGGVDTQYF. Filled out from reference TRBV9 and TRBJ2-3, the complete variable domain reads DSGVTQTPKHLITATGQRVTLRCSPRSGDLSVYWYQQSLDQGLQFLIQYYNGEERAKGNILERFSAQQFPDLHSELNLSSLELGDSALYFCASSPASSGGVDTQYFGPGTRLTVL.

This clone was picked up one time. The chain has TRBV28 and TRBJ1-2, with D perhaps matching TRBD1 (6 bases). V was trimmed by 1 base and J by 4 bases, leaving 16 bases between them. CDR3 length: 16 residues. The germline gives CDR1 MDHEN, CDR2 SYDVKM. Written as DNA, the CDR3 is TGTGCCAGCAGTTTATCGGCGCAGGGGCCCTTCTATGGCTACACCTTC. It specifies CASSLSAQGPFYGYTF.

The chain combines TRBV7-2 with TRBJ1-6; D not certain. In germline, CDR1 is SGHTA, CDR2 FQGNSA. Trimming left V 1 base short and J 10 bases short, with 14 bases between. This CDR3 comprises 15 residues. The CDR3 loop reads CASSLEDFGVSPLHF. The CDR3 DNA reads TGTGCCAGCAGCTTAGAGGATTTCGGGGTATCACCCCTCCACTTT.

J is TRBJ2-7 and V is TRBV11-2; TRBD1 matches at 8 bases. The V and J ends lost 2 bases and 2 bases, in that order; junction bases with no gene match: 8. CDR1 is SGHAT and CDR2 is FQNNGV in the germline V gene. The CDR3 extends over 16 amino acids. CDR3 nucleotides: TGTGCCAGCAGCTTATCCTACAGGGGGGAGGCCTACGAGCAGTACTTC. Its translation: CASSLSYRGEAYEQYF. The variable domain in full, completed from reference TRBV11-2 and TRBJ2-7, reads EAGVAQSPRYKIIEKRQSVAFWCNPISGHATLYWYQQILGQGPKLLIQFQNNGVVDDSQLPKDRFSAERLKGVDSTLKIQPAKLEDSAVYLCASSLSYRGEAYEQYFGPGTRLTVT.

CDR3 in amino acids: CASSQYFDSNNQPQHF. In DNA form, the CDR3 reads TGTGCCAGCAGCCAATATTTCGACAGCAACAATCAGCCCCAGCATTTT. The rearrangement uses TRBV4-2 and TRBJ1-5; D is possibly TRBD1 (5 bases). CDR1 is LGHNA and CDR2 is YNFKEQ in the germline V gene. The ends were cut back, 2 bases at V and 3 bases at J, with 14 bases in the middle. The CDR3 totals 16 residues.

V is TRBV29-1 and J is TRBJ1-2, with 8 positions matching TRBD1. The CDR3 sequence is 14 residues long. Germline loops: CDR1 SQVTM, CDR2 ANQGSEA. The V gene end was trimmed by 3 bases and the J gene end by 3 bases; junction bases not matched to a gene: 6. CDR3 coding DNA: TGCAGCGTTGATTGGGCAGGGGGCGACTATGGCTACACCTTC. Amino acids: CSVDWAGGDYGYTF.

The chain combines TRBV29-1 with TRBJ2-3, with 11 bases aligning to TRBD1. V lost 7 bases, J lost 8 bases, and 11 bases stayed unmatched. Germline CDR1 is SQVTM and CDR2 is ANQGSEA. The CDR3 totals 14 residues. This CDR3 is CSASDRGRRGTQYF. As DNA, the CDR3 is TGCAGCGCTTCGGACAGGGGGCGAAGGGGTACGCAGTATTTT.

Of note for this clone: Different DNA sequences within this sample yield the same CDR3. J is TRBJ2-7 and V is TRBV7-8; D gene uncertain. Germline CDR1 is SGHVS and CDR2 is FQNEAQ. Trimming cost V 5 bases and J 5 bases, with 7 bases left between them. CDR3 length: 11 amino acids. The CDR3 region is CASSPRDEQYF. In DNA, the CDR3 is TGTGCCAGCAGCCCACGAGACGAGCAGTACTTC.

On this clone itself: An end of the junction differs from the germline gene, which may be a read error. The V call is TRBV5-4, the J call TRBJ1-6; the D gene is possibly TRBD1 (5 bases). This CDR3 has 15 residues. The V gene's germline CDR1 is SGHNT and CDR2 YYREEE (reference sequence). CDR3 DNA sequence: TGCGCCAGCAGCCAAGAGCGGGGGGGAAGATCACCCCTCCACTTT. Translation gives CASSQERGGRSPLHF.

This clone has just a few counts. The gene calls are TRBV30 and TRBJ1-1; D call uncertain. Deletions cut 2 bases from V and 0 bases from J, with 7 bases between. The germline V gene has CDR1 GTSNPN and CDR2 SVGIG (reference sequence). CDR3 size: 13 residues. The CDR3: CAWSNNLNTEAFF. For the CDR3, the DNA is TGTGCCTGGAGTAACAATTTGAACACTGAAGCTTTCTTT.

The chain is built from TRBV7-6 and TRBJ2-7; the match to TRBD2 covers 11 bases. The CDR3 has 14 amino acids. V lost 5 bases to trimming and J lost 4 bases; unmatched junction nucleotides: 4. CDR1 and CDR2 from the germline V gene are SGHVS and FNYEAQ. CDR3 region: CASSRTSGPYEQYF. CDR3 nucleotides: TGTGCCAGCAGCCGGACTAGCGGGCCATACGAGCAGTACTTC.

This chain joins TRBV6-5 and TRBJ2-7, with unresolved D. The V gene lost 2 bases and the J gene lost 6 bases, with 11 bases spanning the gap. This CDR3 has 13 amino acids. Germline V CDR1 and CDR2: MNHEY, SVGAGI. The CDR3 loop reads CASSYPGSTEQYF. CDR3 in DNA: TGTGCCAGCAGTTACCCCGGTAGCACCGAGCAGTACTTC.

V is TRBV19 and J is TRBJ1-1, with D uncertain. Germline V CDR1 and CDR2: LNHDA, SQIVND (reference sequence). Trimming cost V 5 bases and J 5 bases, with 6 bases left between them. The length of the CDR3 is 11 residues. CDR3 sequence reads: CASSSGTEAFF. CDR3 nucleotides: TGTGCCAGTAGTTCGGGGACTGAAGCTTTCTTT.

This clone was detected only once. J is TRBJ2-3 and V is TRBV9, with D maybe TRBD2 (5 bases). In germline, CDR1 is SGDLS, CDR2 YYNGEE. The CDR3 contains 15 residues. V lost 0 bases and J lost 6, with 14 bases in between. CDR3 amino acids: CASSVVPSAGDTQYF. CDR3 in DNA: TGTGCCAGCAGCGTAGTCCCTAGTGCGGGTGATACGCAGTATTTT.

The chain links TRBV4-1 to TRBJ1-2; no definite D call. Per the germline V gene, CDR1 is MGHRA and CDR2 is YSYEKL. Trimming took 0 bases from V and 5 from J, leaving 13 bases between them. This CDR3 has 15 amino acids. In DNA form, the CDR3 reads TGCGCCAGCAGCCAAGATCCCGCCAATACTTATGGCTACACCTTC. Protein product: CASSQDPANTYGYTF.

The chain carries TRBV6-5 and TRBJ2-5; weak D call: TRBD1 (5 bases). Per germline, CDR1 MNHEY and CDR2 SVGAGI. The CDR3 consists of 14 residues. V lost 10 bases and J lost 5, with 20 bases in between. In nucleotides, the CDR3 is TGTGCCACATCATTCCCAGGGCTACCTGAGACCCAGTACTTC. Its translation is CATSFPGLPETQYF.

The rearrangement links TRBV4-1 to TRBJ2-7, with a weak D call TRBD2 (5 bases). The V gene's germline CDR1 is MGHRA and CDR2 YSYEKL. The CDR3 covers 15 residues. The germline V and J ends were trimmed by 0 bases and 0 bases, with 9 bases remaining between them. In DNA, the CDR3 is TGCGCCAGCAGCCAAGAGGAGCGGACCTCCTACGAGCAGTACTTC. Translation gives CASSQEERTSYEQYF.

This clone was recorded only once. The V and J genes are TRBV5-1 and TRBJ2-7; unclear D gene. Germline V gene lookup returns CDR1 SGHRS and CDR2 YFSETQ. Trimming took off 3 bases at V and 4 bases at J, with 5 bases between the two ends. The CDR3 length is 11 residues. For the CDR3, the DNA is TGCGCCAGCAGCTCCGGTTACGAGCAGTACTTC. Translating gives CASSSGYEQYF.